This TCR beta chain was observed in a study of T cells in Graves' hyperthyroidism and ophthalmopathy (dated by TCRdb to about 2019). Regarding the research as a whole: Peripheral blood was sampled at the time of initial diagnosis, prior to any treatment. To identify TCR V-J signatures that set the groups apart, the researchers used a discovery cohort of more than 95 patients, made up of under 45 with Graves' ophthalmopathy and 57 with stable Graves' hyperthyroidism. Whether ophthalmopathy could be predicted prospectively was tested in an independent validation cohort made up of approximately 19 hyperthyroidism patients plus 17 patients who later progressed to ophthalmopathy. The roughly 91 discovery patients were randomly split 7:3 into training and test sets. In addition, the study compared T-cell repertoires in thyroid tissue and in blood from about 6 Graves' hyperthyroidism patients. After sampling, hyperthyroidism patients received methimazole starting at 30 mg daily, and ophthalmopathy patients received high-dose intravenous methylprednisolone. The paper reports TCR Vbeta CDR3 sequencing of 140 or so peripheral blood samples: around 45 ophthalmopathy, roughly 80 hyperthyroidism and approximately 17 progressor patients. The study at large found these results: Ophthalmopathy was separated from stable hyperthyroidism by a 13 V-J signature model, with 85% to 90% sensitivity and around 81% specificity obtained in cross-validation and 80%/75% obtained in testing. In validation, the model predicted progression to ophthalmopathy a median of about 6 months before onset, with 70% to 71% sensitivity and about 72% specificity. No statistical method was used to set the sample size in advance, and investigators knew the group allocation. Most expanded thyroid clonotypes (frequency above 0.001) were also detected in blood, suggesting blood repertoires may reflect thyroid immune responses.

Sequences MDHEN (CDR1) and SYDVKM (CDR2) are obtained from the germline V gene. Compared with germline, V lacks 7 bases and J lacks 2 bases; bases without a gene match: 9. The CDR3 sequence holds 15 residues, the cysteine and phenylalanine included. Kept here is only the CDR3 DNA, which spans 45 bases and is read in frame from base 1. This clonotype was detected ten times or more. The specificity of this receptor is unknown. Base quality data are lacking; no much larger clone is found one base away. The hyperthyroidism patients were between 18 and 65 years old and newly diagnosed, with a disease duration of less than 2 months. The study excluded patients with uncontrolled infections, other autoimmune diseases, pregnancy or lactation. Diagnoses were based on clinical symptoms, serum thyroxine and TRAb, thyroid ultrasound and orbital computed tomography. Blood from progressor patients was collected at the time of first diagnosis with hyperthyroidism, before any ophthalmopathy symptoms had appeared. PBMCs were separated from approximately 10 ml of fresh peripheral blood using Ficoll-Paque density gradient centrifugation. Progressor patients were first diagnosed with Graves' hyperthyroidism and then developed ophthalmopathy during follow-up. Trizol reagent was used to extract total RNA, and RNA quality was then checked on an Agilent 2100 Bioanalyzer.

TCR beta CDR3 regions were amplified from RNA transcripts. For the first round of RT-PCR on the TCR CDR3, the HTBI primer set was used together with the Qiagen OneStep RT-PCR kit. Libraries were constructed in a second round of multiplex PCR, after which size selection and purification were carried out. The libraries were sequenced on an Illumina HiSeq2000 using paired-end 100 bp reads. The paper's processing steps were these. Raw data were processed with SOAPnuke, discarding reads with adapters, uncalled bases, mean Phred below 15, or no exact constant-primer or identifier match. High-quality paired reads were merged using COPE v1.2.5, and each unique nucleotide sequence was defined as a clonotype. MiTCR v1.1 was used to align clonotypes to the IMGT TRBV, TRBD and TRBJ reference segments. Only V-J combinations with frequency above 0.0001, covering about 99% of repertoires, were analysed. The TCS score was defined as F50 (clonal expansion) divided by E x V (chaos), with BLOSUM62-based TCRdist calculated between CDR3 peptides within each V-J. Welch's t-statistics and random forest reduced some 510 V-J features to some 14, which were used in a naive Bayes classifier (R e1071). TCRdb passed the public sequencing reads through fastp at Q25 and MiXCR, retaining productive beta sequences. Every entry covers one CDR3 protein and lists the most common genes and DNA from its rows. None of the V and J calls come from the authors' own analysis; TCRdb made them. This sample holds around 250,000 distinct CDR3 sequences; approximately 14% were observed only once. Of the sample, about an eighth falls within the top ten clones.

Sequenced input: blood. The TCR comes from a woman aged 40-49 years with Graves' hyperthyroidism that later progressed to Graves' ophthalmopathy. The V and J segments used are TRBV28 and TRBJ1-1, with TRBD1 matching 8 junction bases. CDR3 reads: CASTTPDRVNTEAFF. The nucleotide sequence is TGTGCCAGCACCACTCCGGACAGGGTAAACACTGAAGCTTTCTTT.